Below are 2 T cell receptor beta chains sequenced from a single sample in a study of T-cell reconstitution after alpha-beta-depleted transplantation in children. Preparation of the TCRbeta library involved a method that used unique molecular identifiers. TCRdb analysed the PCR reads with MiXCR anew, one entry per CDR3 protein. The sample holds 200,000 or so distinct CDR3 sequences, around 7.7% seen once. The sequences come from PBMCs, mostly from graft donor cells, collected 360 days after TCRalphabeta/CD19-depleted stem cell transplant. These receptors were taken from a male patient under 10 years old who had a stem cell transplant for acute myeloid leukemia, so the T cells may come from the graft donor.

The chain uses TRBV29-1 and TRBJ2-5, with 10 nucleotides matching TRBD2. There are 17 residues in the CDR3. Per the germline V gene, CDR1 is SQVTM and CDR2 is ANQGSEA. CDR3 amino acids: CTPRTSGKSRGPETQYF. The CDR3 DNA follows: TGCACCCCCCGGACTAGCGGCAAATCAAGAGGGCCAGAGACCCAGTACTTC.

This clonotype was detected ten times or more. The chain employs TRBV5-6 and TRBJ2-1; D remains ambiguous. Germline CDR1 reads SGHDT; CDR2 reads YYEEEE. There are 13 residues in the CDR3. The germline V and J ends were trimmed by 0 bases and 3 bases, with 4 bases remaining between them. The CDR3 reads CASSLDRYNEQFF. In DNA, the CDR3 is TGTGCCAGCAGCTTGGATCGCTACAATGAGCAGTTCTTC.